The 23 T cell receptor beta chains below were found in one sample sequenced in a study of blood T cell repertoires in COVID-19. The repertoire was sequenced with immunoSEQ multiplex PCR; TCRdb's copy has only in-frame clones and lacks some. The data hold more than 200,000 clones, with about nine tenths observed a single time. Input material: PBMCs or T cells enriched from blood (not recorded which). The receptors were gathered from a man aged 25-45 years in a cohort exposed to, infected with or recovered from COVID-19 (not recorded which).

The chain uses TRBV7-3 and TRBJ2-2, with 7 nucleotides matching TRBD2. V was pared by 5 bases and J by 0 bases, with 6 bases of the junction left unmatched. Per germline, CDR1 SGHTA and CDR2 FQGTGA. The CDR3 has 16 residues. The chain's CDR3 is CASSLQLATNTGELFF. Written as DNA, the CDR3 is TGTGCCAGCAGCCTACAACTAGCGACGAACACCGGGGAGCTGTTTTTT.

V usage is TRBV7-8 and J usage is TRBJ1-4; no clear D gene. CDR1 and CDR2 (germline): SGHVS, FQNEAQ. V lost 4 bases and J 0 bases, leaving 6 bases between the germline ends. The CDR3 spans 14 residues. The CDR3 nucleotides read TGTGCCAGCAGCTCAGATGCAACTAATGAAAAACTGTTTTTT. Translated, it gives CASSSDATNEKLFF.

V gene TRBV19 combines with J gene TRBJ2-7, with TRBD2 identical over 12 bases. Per germline, CDR1 LNHDA and CDR2 SQIVND (reference sequence). The length of the CDR3 is 15 residues. Unmatched junction bases numbered 5, after V lost 1 base and J lost 7 bases. The CDR3 DNA follows: TGTGCCAGTAGTATAGGACTAGCGGGAGCTCGGGAGCAGTACTTC. It codes for CASSIGLAGAREQYF.

This chain joins TRBV27 and TRBJ1-4, with a tentative D call TRBD1 (6 bases). Trimming shortened V by 3 bases and J by 8 bases, and 13 bases separated the two germline ends. Looked up from germline, CDR1 is MNHEY and CDR2 is SMNVEV (reference sequence). The CDR3 contains 14 residues. The CDR3 protein is CASSLQGPIEKLFF. The CDR3 region has the DNA TGTGCCAGCAGTTTGCAGGGGCCCATAGAAAAACTGTTTTTT.

This chain links TRBV18 with TRBJ1-3; no reliable D call. This CDR3 is 15 amino acids long. V was trimmed by 2 bases and J by 0 bases, leaving 8 bases between them. CDR1 and CDR2 (germline): KGHSH, LQKENI. CDR3 amino acids: CASSPGRSSGNTIYF. The CDR3 DNA follows: TGTGCCAGCTCACCAGGCCGCAGCTCTGGAAACACCATATATTTT. The variable domain in full, completed from reference TRBV18 and TRBJ1-3, reads NAGVMQNPRHLVRRRGQEARLRCSPMKGHSHVYWYRQLPEEGLKFMVYLQKENIIDESGMPKERFSAEFPKEGPSILRIQQVVRGDSAAYFCASSPGRSSGNTIYFGEGSWLTVV.

The rearrangement uses TRBV15 and TRBJ2-6; TRBD1 is a possible D gene (5 bases). This CDR3 is built from 17 residues. V lost 1 base and J lost 0, with 10 bases in between. Germline values: CDR1 LNHNV, CDR2 YYDKDF (reference sequence). The CDR3 DNA is TGTGCCACCAGCAGAGCTCAGGGAAGCTCTGGGGCCAACGTCCTGACTTTC. This codes for CATSRAQGSSGANVLTF. The whole variable domain, remainder taken from reference TRBV15 and TRBJ2-6, is DAMVIQNPRYQVTQFGKPVTLSCSQTLNHNVMYWYQQKSSQAPKLLFHYYDKDFNNEADTPDNFQSRRPNTSFCFLDIRSPGLGDTAMYLCATSRAQGSSGANVLTFGAGSRLTVL.

This chain links TRBV28 with TRBJ1-5; 8 bases are shared with TRBD1. Germline CDR1 is MDHEN and CDR2 is SYDVKM. CDR3 length equals 15 residues. With V trimmed by 7 bases and J by 3 bases, 8 bases remained unmatched. CDR3 loop: CASTFQGAFNQPQHF. The CDR3 nucleotides read TGTGCCAGCACCTTCCAGGGGGCCTTCAATCAGCCCCAGCATTTT.

This sequence joins TRBV9 and TRBJ2-3; tentatively, D is TRBD1 (10 bases). CDR3 length equals 22 residues. Germline V lookup: CDR1 SGDLS, CDR2 YYNGEE. Trimming cost V 0 bases and J 1 base, with 30 bases left between them. The CDR3, as DNA: TGTGCCAGCAGCGTAGTGGTTGGGGGACAGGGGCCGCGGGAGGGCCGCACAGATACGCAGTATTTT. This translates into CASSVVVGGQGPREGRTDTQYF.

CDR3 protein: CASSRAREQFF. The CDR3 bases are TGTGCCAGCAGCCGAGCGAGGGAGCAGTTCTTC. The chain uses TRBV7-8 and TRBJ2-1; the D is unclear. The CDR3 sequence is 11 residues long. V lost 5 bases and J 10 bases, leaving 9 bases between the germline ends. The germline V gene encodes CDR1 SGHVS and CDR2 FQNEAQ.

The chain is built from TRBV5-1 and TRBJ1-2, with 8 bases that match TRBD1. The CDR3 covers 13 residues. V lost 2 bases to trimming and J lost 7 bases; unmatched junction nucleotides: 4. Germline loops: CDR1 SGHRS, CDR2 YFSETQ. CDR3 nucleotides: TGCGCCAGCAGCTTCAGGGGGCCGCGTGGCTACACCTTC. Its protein product is CASSFRGPRGYTF. The full variable domain, with the rest looked up from reference TRBV5-1 and TRBJ1-2, is KAGVTQTPRYLIKTRGQQVTLSCSPISGHRSVSWYQQTPGQGLQFLFEYFSETQRNKGNFPGRFSGRQFSNSRSEMNVSTLELGDSALYLCASSFRGPRGYTFGSGTRLTVV.

This chain joins TRBV28 and TRBJ2-7, with 10 positions matching TRBD1. There are 14 residues in the CDR3. Germline V gene lookup returns CDR1 MDHEN and CDR2 SYDVKM. J gave up 7 bases and V 8 bases, and 11 bases lay outside the gene matches. As DNA, the CDR3 is TGTGCCAGCCTCAAGGACAGGGGGTCGTATGAGCAGTACTTC. Amino acid sequence: CASLKDRGSYEQYF.

The rearrangement uses TRBV5-1 and TRBJ1-4; 8 bases map to TRBD1. Germline V gene lookup returns CDR1 SGHRS and CDR2 YFSETQ. The CDR3 extends over 17 amino acids. J gave up 4 bases and V 5 bases, and 13 bases lay outside the gene matches. CDR3 protein: CASRLGRPQGDNEKLFF. The CDR3 nucleotides read TGCGCCAGCAGGCTGGGACGGCCACAGGGGGATAATGAAAAACTGTTTTTT.

The rearrangement joins TRBV27 to TRBJ2-7; D might be TRBD1 (6 bases). V lost 6 bases and J lost 5, with 8 bases in between. This CDR3 region has 11 residues. Germline CDR1 and CDR2: MNHEY and SMNVEV (reference sequence). The CDR3 region is CASRSGDEQYF. The CDR3 DNA reads TGTGCCAGCAGGTCAGGGGACGAGCAGTACTTC.

This chain connects TRBV12-3 or TRBV12-4 to TRBJ2-3; D is undetermined. Trimming cost V 6 bases and J 6 bases, with 10 bases left between them. The CDR3 totals 12 residues. The CDR3 here is CASSPSGDTQYF. The CDR3 nucleotides read TGTGCCAGCAGCCCCTCCGGTGATACGCAGTATTTT.

This clone was seen more than once but under ten times. The chain joins TRBV4-1 to TRBJ2-1; D is uncertain. V was trimmed by 0 bases and J by 7 bases, leaving 19 bases between them. The CDR3 is 17 amino acids. Germline values: CDR1 MGHRA, CDR2 YSYEKL. The CDR3 DNA reads as TGCGCCAGCAGCCAAGAAAGCGCGGCCTCAACGGTAAATGAGCAGTTCTTC. Translated: CASSQESAASTVNEQFF.

This chain links TRBV6-5 with TRBJ1-1; TRBD1 matches 9 bases. With V trimmed by 6 bases and J by 5 bases, 10 bases remained unmatched. Germline values: CDR1 MNHEY, CDR2 SVGAGI. This CDR3 is built from 15 residues. The chain's CDR3 is CASSRTTGGATEAFF. The CDR3 nucleotides read TGTGCCAGCAGCCGAACTACAGGGGGCGCGACTGAAGCTTTCTTT.

This clone was counted once. V gene TRBV28 combines with J gene TRBJ2-1; weak D call: TRBD1 (5 bases). The V gene lost 2 bases and the J gene lost 7 bases, with 24 bases spanning the gap. This CDR3 spans 18 amino acids. The germline CDR1 and CDR2 sequences are MDHEN and SYDVKM. DNA for the CDR3: TGTGCCAGCAGTTTAAGCCGCTGGGGCGCTAGTTTACGAAATGAGCAGTTCTTC. It yields the protein CASSLSRWGASLRNEQFF.

The chain links TRBV7-3 to TRBJ2-1; a weak D match, TRBD2 (6 bases). Germline V lookup: CDR1 SGHTA, CDR2 FQGTGA. V was clipped by 1 base and J by 7 bases, with 17 bases between them. This CDR3 is built from 16 residues. CDR3 loop: CASSLKPLGAGNEQFF. In nucleotides, the CDR3 is TGTGCCAGCAGCTTAAAGCCCTTAGGCGCGGGGAATGAGCAGTTCTTC. The full variable domain, completed using reference TRBV7-3 and TRBJ2-1, is GAGVSQTPSNKVTEKGKYVELRCDPISGHTALYWYRQSLGQGPEFLIYFQGTGAADDSGLPNDRFFAVRPEGSVSTLKIQRTERGDSAVYLCASSLKPLGAGNEQFFGPGTRLTVL.

The gene calls are TRBV5-1 and TRBJ2-2; 9 bases agree with TRBD1. Germline V gene lookup returns CDR1 SGHRS and CDR2 YFSETQ. The junction had 9 bases not matched to a gene; V was cut back by 5 bases and J by 7 bases. The CDR3 spans 15 residues. The CDR3, as DNA: TGCGCCAGCAGTCACACGGGACAGGGTAACGGGGAGCTGTTTTTT. It encodes CASSHTGQGNGELFF.

The chain couples TRBV6-5 to TRBJ2-7, with a tentative D call TRBD2 (5 bases). The V gene's germline CDR1 is MNHEY and CDR2 SVGAGI. Deletions cut 6 bases from V and 2 bases from J, with 11 bases between. The CDR3 sequence is 13 residues long. The CDR3 DNA sequence: TGTGCCAGCAGAGCCTCCGGGACCTACGAGCAGTACTTC. Translation gives CASRASGTYEQYF.

The rearrangement links TRBV3-1 (or the pseudogene TRBV3-2) to TRBJ2-7, with TRBD2 identical over 14 bases. CDR3 size: 16 residues. The V gene end was trimmed by 5 bases and the J gene end by 2 bases; junction bases not matched to a gene: 5. Germline values: CDR1 LGHDT, CDR2 YNNKEL (reference sequence). The CDR3 protein is CASSRGTSGGPYEQYF. CDR3 nucleotide sequence: TGTGCCAGCAGCAGAGGGACTAGCGGGGGCCCCTACGAGCAGTACTTC.

This chain uses TRBV5-1 with TRBJ1-6; TRBD1 aligns across 7 bases. The germline gives CDR1 SGHRS, CDR2 YFSETQ. V dropped 7 bases and J dropped 7; count of bases not matched to a gene: 14. The CDR3 sequence is 16 residues long. The CDR3 DNA is TGCGCCAGCTCCCTCTCCCCTGCAGGGGGGAATTCACCCCTCCACTTT. Protein: CASSLSPAGGNSPLHF.

The chain uses TRBV7-2 and TRBJ2-5, with 7 bases matching TRBD1. J was trimmed by 5 bases and V by 5 bases; bases with no gene match: 11. Germline V gene sequence: CDR1 SGHTA, CDR2 FQGNSA. The CDR3 totals 15 residues. The CDR3 nucleotides are TGTGCCAGCAGCCTCTGGGCAGGGGGTGGGGAGACCCAGTACTTC. Its translation: CASSLWAGGGETQYF.